The TCR beta chain described here comes from a study of early T cells in non-severe SARS-CoV-2 infection (dated by TCRdb to about 2021). Turning to the overall study: Because TCR sequencing was done on bulk RNA from unsorted whole blood, the alpha and beta chains could not be paired. Findings and caveats that apply to the study as a whole: VDJdb matching was skewed toward anti-spike CD8 responses and likely underestimated virus-specific expansions, missing private and CD4 specificities.

With respect to this clonotype: Its antigen has not been determined. Base qualities are not at hand, and no much larger clone is one base apart.

The library was produced with 5' RACE. The reads were generated on a NextSeq 500. Unique molecular identifiers were attached to individual cDNA molecules in the TCR library protocol so that sequencing error and PCR bias could be corrected. Sequencing covered both TCR alpha and beta chains, and within each sample the abundances of alpha and beta sequences were tightly co-correlated. The original methods were these. Decombinator V4 was used to annotate the V gene, J gene and CDR3 of the TCR sequences. Expanded TCRs were defined as changing significantly between any two time points under a Poisson model with p below 0.0001. TCR abundances were normalised to the total number of TCRs sequenced per sample and were expressed as counts per million. MAIT TCRs were defined by TRAV1-2 paired with TRAJ12, TRAJ20 or TRAJ33, and iNKT TCRs by TRAV10 paired with TRAJ18. A search of VDJdb, accessed on 1 November 2021, was run for TCRs annotated to CMV, EBV and SARS-CoV-2, with TCRs annotated for multiple antigens excluded. TCRdb took the public reads, trimmed them with fastp at Q25, ran MiXCR for clone calling and kept in-frame beta chains. One record per CDR3 amino acid sequence lists the most common genes and DNA. TCRdb, not the authors, supplied the V and J calls. The sample table lists roughly 100,000 distinct CDR3 sequences, 9.5% to 15% of them with a count of one. Approximately 4% of the sample is in the top ten clones.

The CDR3 runs 16 amino acids, cysteine and phenylalanine included. The only DNA kept is the CDR3, 48 bases in frame from the first base. Based on the germline V gene, the CDR1 and CDR2 sequences are MDHEN and SYDVKM. Unmatched junction bases come to 7, with V trimmed by 3 bases and J by 3 bases. Set within a cohort of healthcare workers in London, UK, this nested case-control study involved weekly PCR testing of nasopharyngeal swabs along with blood sampling. Healthcare workers were recruited during the week of the UK lockdown, between 23 and 31 March 2020, and followed weekly for up to roughly 16 weeks.

The sequence links TRBV28 to TRBJ2-7, and TRBD2 aligns with 11 junction nucleotides. This TCR was recovered from an adult who was a healthcare worker with PCR-confirmed SARS-CoV-2 infection or an uninfected control (not recorded which). The material sequenced was whole blood, taken at baseline. The CDR3 reads as follows: CASSFGLAGGDYEQYF. The bases read TGTGCCAGCAGTTTTGGCCTAGCGGGAGGAGACTACGAGCAGTACTTC.